These 31 T cell receptor beta chains originate from one sample sequenced in a study of blood T cell repertoires in COVID-19. Sequencing used immunoSEQ multiplex PCR; TCRdb keeps in-frame clones, though not all of them. The data hold under 200,000 clones, with about nine tenths observed a single time. The material sequenced was PBMCs or T cells enriched from blood (not recorded which). These receptors came from a woman aged 18-29 years who had recovered from COVID-19.

The rearrangement joins TRBV29-1 to TRBJ1-4, with D possibly TRBD1 on 6 matching bases. Deletions cut 7 bases from V and 8 bases from J, with 17 bases between. The CDR3 has 13 amino acids. CDR1 and CDR2 from the germline V gene are SQVTM and ANQGSEA. DNA of the CDR3: TGCAGCGCCCAGACAGGCCTCGGGGAAAAACTGTTTTTT. This encodes CSAQTGLGEKLFF.

V and J are TRBV19 and TRBJ1-5, with unresolved D. Looked up from germline, CDR1 is LNHDA and CDR2 is SQIVND (reference sequence). Trimming removed 2 bases from V and 6 bases from J, with 14 bases in between. There are 15 residues in the CDR3. The CDR3 sequence: CASSILSGGGQPQHF. The CDR3 nucleotides read TGTGCCAGTAGTATACTATCAGGTGGTGGTCAGCCCCAGCATTTT.

Only a few counts were recorded for this clone. For the CDR3, the DNA is TGCGCCAGCAGCCACGGCCAGGGGTACGAGCAGTACTTC. Protein product: CASSHGQGYEQYF. The chain is built from TRBV4-3 and TRBJ2-7; possible D gene TRBD1, 6 bases. Trimming took 3 bases from V and 4 from J, leaving 10 bases between them. This CDR3 is 13 amino acids long. Germline CDR1 is LGHNA and CDR2 is YSLEER.

The count of this clone is one. The rearrangement uses TRBV27 and TRBJ2-7; possibly TRBD2 for D (6 bases). With 3 bases removed from V and 1 base from J, the gap between germline ends came to 19 bases. CDR3 size: 17 residues. Germline V gene sequence: CDR1 MNHEY, CDR2 SMNVEV (reference sequence). The CDR3 coding sequence is TGTGCCAGCAGTTTGGTTCCAGGTGGGAGGCGTTCCTACGAGCAGTACTTC. It yields the protein CASSLVPGGRRSYEQYF.

This clone was seen only a few times. The gene calls are TRBV6-5 and TRBJ1-1; 7 nucleotides match TRBD1. Trimming at V came to 7 bases and at J to 2 bases, leaving 4 bases not matched to a gene. The CDR3 loop spans 13 amino acids. Germline assignment: CDR1 MNHEY and CDR2 SVGAGI. CDR3 loop: CASNRQGNTEAFF. The CDR3 coding sequence is TGTGCCAGCAACCGACAGGGAAACACTGAAGCTTTCTTT.

Note on this clone: At one of its ends the junction is not consistent with the germline gene, which may arise from a read error. The genes are TRBV7-7 and TRBJ2-2; tentatively, D is TRBD2 (5 bases). The CDR3 loop spans 17 amino acids. Germline V gene lookup returns CDR1 SSHAT and CDR2 FNYEAQ (reference sequence). CDR3 DNA sequence: TGTGCTAGCAGCTTAGGGAGCGGCAGGTCGAACACCGGGGAGCTGTTTTTT. Protein product: CASSLGSGRSNTGELFF.

The rearrangement uses TRBV4-1 and TRBJ2-1; the match to TRBD2 covers 14 bases. CDR1 is MGHRA, CDR2 YSYEKL, per germline. This CDR3 is 17 amino acids long. The V and J ends lost 4 bases and 2 bases, in that order; junction bases with no gene match: 4. CDR3 nucleotides: TGCGCCAGCAGCCTTCCGGGACTAGCGGGAGCCTACAATGAGCAGTTCTTC. Translating gives CASSLPGLAGAYNEQFF.

This chain links TRBV9 with TRBJ2-2, with TRBD1 matching over 8 bases. Trimming took 4 bases from V and 5 from J; bases not matched to a gene: 7. Germline V CDR1 and CDR2: SGDLS, YYNGEE. This CDR3 contains 15 residues. The CDR3 loop reads CASSPRRGHTGELFF. Here the CDR3 DNA reads TGTGCCAGCAGCCCGCGCAGGGGGCATACCGGGGAGCTGTTTTTT.

J is TRBJ2-2 and V is TRBV3-1 (or the pseudogene TRBV3-2); D uncertain. Germline V gives CDR1 LGHDT, CDR2 YNNKEL (reference sequence). This CDR3 is built from 13 residues. Trimming stripped 0 bases from V and 9 bases from J, with 8 bases between. The CDR3 region has the DNA TGTGCCAGCAGCCAAGATTATCGTAGGGAGCTGTTTTTT. Amino acids: CASSQDYRRELFF.

This sequence joins TRBV27 and TRBJ1-2; D is ambiguous. Trimming stripped 6 bases from V and 5 bases from J, with 13 bases between. The CDR3 runs to 13 residues. Looked up from germline, CDR1 is MNHEY and CDR2 is SMNVEV (reference sequence). The CDR3 region is CASSPTGGYGYTF. The CDR3 DNA reads TGTGCCAGCAGCCCGACGGGTGGTTATGGCTACACCTTC.

The CDR3 spells CAWSAGLSPSYNEQFF. The CDR3 DNA is TGTGCCTGGAGTGCAGGGTTGAGTCCCTCCTACAATGAGCAGTTCTTC. The chain is built from TRBV30 and TRBJ2-1, with D possibly being TRBD1 (5 bases). There are 16 residues in the CDR3. V lost 1 base, J lost 0 bases, and 13 bases lay in between. The germline CDR1 and CDR2 sequences are GTSNPN and SVGIG (reference sequence).

The gene calls are TRBV6-5 and TRBJ1-2; 7 bases line up with TRBD1. The CDR3 consists of 15 residues. Germline CDR1 is MNHEY and CDR2 is SVGAGI. Trimming removed 2 bases from V and 7 bases from J; junction bases left unmatched: 10. The CDR3 coding sequence is TGTGCCAGCAGTTACAGCGGGAGACAGGGTTCTGGCTACACCTTC. Amino acids: CASSYSGRQGSGYTF.

This clone was found once. The chain links TRBV15 to TRBJ2-1; 7 nucleotides align to TRBD2. In germline, CDR1 is LNHNV, CDR2 YYDKDF (reference sequence). This CDR3 is built from 16 residues. The V and J ends lost 5 bases and 8 bases, in that order; junction bases with no gene match: 15. CDR3 sequence: CATSGELARLPYEQFF. The CDR3 nucleotides are TGTGCCACCAGCGGTGAACTAGCGCGACTTCCCTATGAGCAGTTCTTC.

V and J are TRBV10-3 and TRBJ2-7; 7 bases match TRBD1. This CDR3 comprises 14 residues. CDR1 is ENHRY and CDR2 is SYGVKD in the germline V gene. The V gene end was trimmed by 5 bases and the J gene end by 2 bases; junction bases not matched to a gene: 6. The CDR3 DNA sequence: TGTGCCATCAGTTTGACAGGGTTTACCTACGAGCAGTACTTC. Protein: CAISLTGFTYEQYF.

The chain has TRBV7-2 and TRBJ2-7; TRBD1 aligns across 10 bases. Trimming took 6 bases from V and 3 from J; bases not matched to a gene: 11. Germline CDR1 is SGHTA and CDR2 is FQGNSA. The CDR3 runs 16 residues. The CDR3 DNA reads TGTGCCAGCAGTCCGACAGGGGGCGGTTTGGGCTACGAGCAGTACTTC. This encodes CASSPTGGGLGYEQYF.

The V gene is TRBV7-3, the J gene TRBJ2-5; perhaps TRBD2 as D (5 bases). Germline V lookup: CDR1 SGHTA, CDR2 FQGTGA. Trimming removed 7 bases at V and 3 bases at J, with 15 bases between. The CDR3 spans 14 residues. This chain's CDR3 is CASTVGVGEETQYF. CDR3 bases: TGTGCCAGCACCGTCGGTGTGGGAGAAGAGACCCAGTACTTC. Full variable domain (rest looked up from reference TRBV7-3 and TRBJ2-5): GAGVSQTPSNKVTEKGKYVELRCDPISGHTALYWYRQSLGQGPEFLIYFQGTGAADDSGLPNDRFFAVRPEGSVSTLKIQRTERGDSAVYLCASTVGVGEETQYFGPGTRLLVL.

V gene TRBV3-1 (or the pseudogene TRBV3-2) combines with J gene TRBJ2-5; 11 bases map to TRBD2. The CDR3 is 19 residues long. Germline V gives CDR1 LGHDT, CDR2 YNNKEL (reference sequence). V gave up 1 base and J gave up 5 bases; unmatched junction bases: 15. CDR3 protein: CASSQAGTSGPFQWETQYF. The DNA for the CDR3 is TGTGCCAGCAGCCAAGCCGGGACTAGCGGACCGTTTCAGTGGGAGACCCAGTACTTC.

The chain couples TRBV7-3 to TRBJ2-5; possible D gene TRBD2, 6 bases. Looked up from germline, CDR1 is SGHTA and CDR2 is FQGTGA. The CDR3 runs to 15 residues. Trimming left V 1 base short and J 1 base short, with 10 bases between. The CDR3 nucleotides are TGTGCCAGCAGCTTAAGCGGGGAGGCCCAAGAGACCCAGTACTTC. Translation gives CASSLSGEAQETQYF.

The J gene is TRBJ1-5, the V gene TRBV28; 8 nucleotides match TRBD1. This CDR3 spans 14 amino acids. Germline trimming cut 5 bases from V and 6 bases from J; bases unmatched to any gene: 6. CDR1 is MDHEN, CDR2 SYDVKM, per germline. CDR3 nucleotides: TGTGCCAGCAGTCCTAGACAGGGGAGTCAGCCCCAGCATTTT. Residues: CASSPRQGSQPQHF.

V usage is TRBV9 and J usage is TRBJ2-3; D unclear. Germline CDR1 and CDR2: SGDLS and YYNGEE. The CDR3 contains 16 residues. The germline V and J ends were trimmed by 4 bases and 3 bases, with 18 bases remaining between them. CDR3 sequence reads: CASSPLAVVGTDTQYF. The CDR3 coding sequence is TGTGCCAGCAGCCCACTGGCGGTGGTGGGTACAGATACGCAGTATTTT.

The chain combines TRBV16 with TRBJ2-1, with 7 bases fitting TRBD2. V dropped 4 bases and J dropped 2; count of bases not matched to a gene: 5. Germline lookup yields CDR1 KGHSY and CDR2 FQNENV. The CDR3 runs 15 residues. CDR3 DNA: TGTGCCAGCAGCCCTGGGACTAAAACCTACAATGAGCAGTTCTTC. Residues: CASSPGTKTYNEQFF.

The chain carries TRBV7-9 and TRBJ1-3; D remains unclear. CDR3 length: 13 amino acids. V lost 7 bases to trimming and J lost 6 bases, with 13 bases between them. Germline loops: CDR1 SEHNR, CDR2 FQNEAQ (reference sequence). CDR3 amino acids: CASTTAGKNTIYF. The CDR3 DNA sequence: TGTGCCAGCACTACGGCGGGAAAAAACACCATATATTTT. The full variable domain, rest sourced from reference TRBV7-9 and TRBJ1-3, is DTGVSQNPRHKITKRGQNVTFRCDPISEHNRLYWYRQTLGQGPEFLTYFQNEAQLEKSRLLSDRFSAERPKGSFSTLEIQRTEQGDSAMYLCASTTAGKNTIYFGEGSWLTVV.

Here the CDR3 reads CASSLVEKETQYF. CDR3 coding DNA: TGTGCCAGCAGTTTAGTGGAGAAAGAGACCCAGTACTTC. The chain combines TRBV28 with TRBJ2-5; D gene unclear. V lost 2 bases to trimming and J lost 3 bases, with 7 bases between them. Per the germline V gene, CDR1 is MDHEN and CDR2 is SYDVKM. The length of the CDR3 is 13 residues.

The V call is TRBV18, the J call TRBJ1-4; D remains unclear. Trimming pared 2 bases from V and 7 bases from J, leaving 14 bases between. This CDR3 is 15 amino acids long. Germline V CDR1 and CDR2: KGHSH, LQKENI. In DNA, the CDR3 is TGTGCCAGCTCACCAAATCGTGGATTAGCTGAAAAACTGTTTTTT. Encoded protein: CASSPNRGLAEKLFF.

This chain joins TRBV7-9 and TRBJ2-1; the D gene is possibly TRBD2 (5 bases). This CDR3 contains 18 residues. V gave up 2 bases and J gave up 4 bases, with 21 bases separating them. CDR1 and CDR2 from the germline V gene are SEHNR and FQNEAQ (reference sequence). CDR3 amino acids: CASSLYGEPPSTYNEQFF. Written as DNA, the CDR3 is TGTGCCAGCAGCTTATATGGGGAGCCGCCTTCGACTTACAATGAGCAGTTCTTC.

This chain links TRBV15 with TRBJ1-1; no firm D call. Trimming took 0 bases from V and 6 from J, leaving 11 bases between them. The CDR3 has 14 residues. Germline loops: CDR1 LNHNV, CDR2 YYDKDF (reference sequence). The CDR3 loop reads CATSRDPQASEAFF. DNA for the CDR3: TGTGCCACCAGCAGAGATCCCCAGGCCTCTGAAGCTTTCTTT.

This rearrangement joins TRBV2 to TRBJ2-1; 11 nucleotides agree with TRBD2. Germline values: CDR1 SNHLY, CDR2 FYNNEI. The CDR3 loop spans 14 amino acids. Trimming cost V 7 bases and J 11 bases; bases outside gene matches: 10. CDR3 loop: CASTLAGGNSQQFF. The DNA of the CDR3 is TGTGCCAGCACTTTAGCGGGAGGGAATTCGCAGCAGTTCTTC.

The V and J genes are TRBV7-3 and TRBJ1-1; D not resolved. V was cut by 1 base and J by 6 bases, with 9 bases left in between. The CDR3 runs 13 residues. Germline lookup yields CDR1 SGHTA and CDR2 FQGTGA. In nucleotides, the CDR3 is TGTGCCAGCAGCTTAAACCTAGGCGCTGAAGCTTTCTTT. Translating gives CASSLNLGAEAFF.

The CDR3 sequence is CSVGLAGVNNEQFF. The DNA for the CDR3 is TGCAGCGTTGGACTAGCGGGAGTAAACAATGAGCAGTTCTTC. The chain joins TRBV29-1 to TRBJ2-1, with TRBD2 matching over 12 bases. The CDR3 runs to 14 residues. J lost 5 bases, V lost 4 bases, and 3 bases had no gene match. Germline V gene sequence: CDR1 SQVTM, CDR2 ANQGSEA.

V usage is TRBV5-1 and J usage is TRBJ2-1; 14 positions match TRBD2. Losses at the gene ends were 5 bases for V and 4 bases for J; bases not matched to a gene: 8. CDR3 size: 17 residues. CDR1 is SGHRS, CDR2 YFSETQ, per germline. CDR3 sequence (DNA): TGCGCCAGCAGAACGGGACTAGCGGGAGTATCTTACAATGAGCAGTTCTTC. Encoded protein: CASRTGLAGVSYNEQFF.

This clone was picked up one time. The rearrangement uses TRBV19 and TRBJ2-5, with TRBD1 matching over 7 bases. Germline CDR1 LNHDA, CDR2 SQIVND (reference sequence). The CDR3 covers 16 residues. The junction had 11 bases not matched to a gene; V was cut back by 4 bases and J by 3 bases. CDR3 protein: CASSKGQALTEETQYF. The CDR3 bases are TGTGCCAGTAGTAAAGGACAGGCCTTGACTGAAGAGACCCAGTACTTC.